The 18 T cell receptor beta chains below were found in one sample sequenced in a study of T cells in Graves' hyperthyroidism and ophthalmopathy. Amplified TCR beta CDR3 regions came from RNA transcripts. First-round RT-PCR targeting the TCR CDR3 was performed with the HTBI primer set. TCRdb called the multiplex PCR reads again in MiXCR, with one record for every CDR3 protein. The table records hundreds of thousands of distinct CDR3 sequences, just under 20% of them present only once. Sequenced sample: blood. Every receptor here comes from a man in his forties with Graves' ophthalmopathy.

The sample holds one count of this clonotype. J is TRBJ2-1 and V is TRBV7-2; D is possibly TRBD2 (5 bases). Trimming stripped 2 bases from V and 8 bases from J, with 10 bases between. The CDR3 is 13 residues long. Germline V CDR1 and CDR2: SGHTA, FQGNSA. The CDR3 DNA sequence: TGTGCCAGCAGCTTATTTGAGGGTGATGAGCAGTTCTTC. This encodes CASSLFEGDEQFF.

This clonotype was seen many times. J is TRBJ2-5 and V is TRBV6-2 or TRBV6-3; D uncertain. Germline V gene data show CDR1 as MNHEY and CDR2 as SVGEGT. The CDR3 is 11 amino acids. The V end was cut by 5 bases, the J end by 5 bases, with 6 bases between. The CDR3 coding sequence is TGTGCCAGCAGTAACGGGGAGACCCAGTACTTC. Translation: CASSNGETQYF.

This chain connects TRBV3-1 to TRBJ2-3; TRBD2 agrees at 8 bases. Germline lookup yields CDR1 LGHDT and CDR2 YNNKEL (reference sequence). Trimming cost V 4 bases and J 3 bases; bases outside gene matches: 9. This CDR3 contains 16 residues. The CDR3 DNA reads TGTGCCAGCAGCCGGGATAGCGGGGCGGGGACAGATACGCAGTATTTT. Protein: CASSRDSGAGTDTQYF.

This clonotype has a handful of counts. V usage is TRBV12-5 and J usage is TRBJ2-1, with no clear D. The CDR3 totals 14 residues. Deletions cut 3 bases from V and 2 bases from J, with 8 bases between. The V gene's germline CDR1 is LGHNT and CDR2 FRNRAP. For the CDR3, the DNA is TGTGCTAGTGGTTTTGGGCAGCCCTACAATGAGCAGTTCTTC. Its translation is CASGFGQPYNEQFF.

A word on this clonotype: Being one base from a much bigger clone, this may be a read error. V gene TRBV7-2 combines with J gene TRBJ2-7, with D tentatively TRBD2 (6 bases). CDR1 SGHTA and CDR2 FQGNSA come from the germline V gene. Trimming took 3 bases from V and 6 from J, leaving 21 bases between them. This CDR3 has 16 amino acids. CDR3 region: CASSFRGRLVRGEQYF. Written as DNA, the CDR3 is TGTGCCAGCAGCTTCAGAGGGAGACTAGTCCGCGGCGAGCAGTACTTC.

This clonotype was seen ten or more times. The chain couples TRBV12-5 to TRBJ2-7; D is possibly TRBD1 (5 bases). Trimming took off 1 base at V and 3 bases at J, with 16 bases between the two ends. There are 16 residues in the CDR3. From germline, CDR1 is LGHNT and CDR2 FRNRAP. The CDR3 here is CASGLALTEPYYEQYF. CDR3 sequence (DNA): TGTGCTAGTGGTTTGGCCCTGACAGAGCCTTACTACGAGCAGTACTTC.

Many counts were recorded for this clonotype. This sequence joins TRBV29-1 and TRBJ2-7; 10 bases agree with TRBD2. The CDR3 sequence is 14 residues long. CDR1 is SQVTM and CDR2 is ANQGSEA in the germline V gene. J gave up 6 bases and V 5 bases, and 10 bases lay outside the gene matches. The CDR3 DNA reads as TGCAGCGTTAGTGCGGGGCTAGCGGGAGCCGAGCAGTACTTC. It specifies CSVSAGLAGAEQYF.

This clonotype was counted at least ten times. The chain employs TRBV5-1 and TRBJ2-1; 8 nucleotides line up with TRBD2. Looked up from germline, CDR1 is SGHRS and CDR2 is YFSETQ. Losses at the gene ends were 4 bases for V and 3 bases for J; bases not matched to a gene: 6. CDR3 length equals 15 residues. For the CDR3, the DNA is TGCGCCAGCAGCATGCTAGCGGGCGGCTACAATGAGCAGTTCTTC. Its translation is CASSMLAGGYNEQFF.

This sequence joins TRBV29-1 and TRBJ1-1; TRBD1 matches 7 bases. The CDR3 runs to 17 residues. J lost 2 bases, V lost 2 bases, and 14 bases had no gene match. Germline assignment: CDR1 SQVTM and CDR2 ANQGSEA. DNA for the CDR3: TGCAGCGTTGAATTTCTGGGGGAGACAGGGACTAACACTGAAGCTTTCTTT. Encoded protein: CSVEFLGETGTNTEAFF.

This clonotype was counted at least ten times. This chain uses TRBV13 with TRBJ1-4; D not resolved. V was cut by 0 bases and J by 4 bases, with 15 bases left in between. CDR1 and CDR2 (germline): PRHDT, FYEKMQ (reference sequence). The CDR3 loop spans 17 amino acids. The CDR3 DNA sequence: TGTGCCAGCAGCTTAGGGTTCTTGGCGCAGGATAATGAAAAACTGTTTTTT. Encoded protein: CASSLGFLAQDNEKLFF.

The V call is TRBV20-1, the J call TRBJ1-4; D is unclear. Trimming pared 3 bases from V and 8 bases from J, leaving 10 bases between. The CDR3 is 12 residues long. Germline-derived CDR1 and CDR2 are DFQATT and SNEGSKA (reference sequence). Here the CDR3 reads CSASPVSEKLFF. DNA of the CDR3: TGCAGTGCTAGTCCGGTGAGCGAAAAACTGTTTTTT.

The CDR3 is CAISTSGSDTQYF. The CDR3 DNA reads as TGTGCCATCTCGACTAGCGGGAGTGATACGCAGTATTTT. The chain links TRBV10-3 to TRBJ2-3, with 12 bases that match TRBD2. With 8 bases clipped from V and 6 bases from J, the junction kept 3 bases outside the gene matches. Germline assignment: CDR1 ENHRY and CDR2 SYGVKD. The CDR3 is 13 residues long.

This clonotype was seen at least ten times. The DNA for the CDR3 is TGTGCCAGCACTCGGGACAGGAACACTGAAGCTTTCTTT. It is translated as CASTRDRNTEAFF. This chain links TRBV5-8 with TRBJ1-1, with 7 bases fitting TRBD1. The V gene end was trimmed by 6 bases and the J gene end by 1 base; junction bases not matched to a gene: 3. The CDR3 is 13 amino acids. Germline-derived CDR1 and CDR2 are SGHTS and YDEGEE.

This chain links TRBV9 with TRBJ2-2, with no clear D. The V and J ends lost 4 bases and 7 bases respectively, with 11 bases between them. Germline V CDR1 and CDR2: SGDLS, YYNGEE. The CDR3 totals 13 residues. CDR3 protein: CASSTRLGGELFF. The CDR3 bases are TGTGCCAGCAGCACCCGACTCGGCGGGGAGCTGTTTTTT. Filled out from reference TRBV9 and TRBJ2-2, the complete variable domain reads DSGVTQTPKHLITATGQRVTLRCSPRSGDLSVYWYQQSLDQGLQFLIQYYNGEERAKGNILERFSAQQFPDLHSELNLSSLELGDSALYFCASSTRLGGELFFGEGSRLTVL.

The genes are TRBV15 and TRBJ2-5; 9 nucleotides line up with TRBD1. The CDR3 spans 16 residues. Germline values: CDR1 LNHNV, CDR2 YYDKDF (reference sequence). J was trimmed by 1 base and V by 0 bases; bases with no gene match: 3. This CDR3 is CATSRDGQGPQETQYF. The DNA of the CDR3 is TGTGCCACCAGCAGAGATGGACAGGGGCCCCAAGAGACCCAGTACTTC.

The table lists this clonotype with many counts. V and J are TRBV12-3 or TRBV12-4 and TRBJ2-3; no reliable D call. This CDR3 has 11 residues. Between the trimmed V and J ends, which lost 8 bases and 0 bases, there was a span of 3 bases. The CDR3 loop is CASESTDTQYF. In DNA, the CDR3 is TGTGCCAGCGAGAGCACAGATACGCAGTATTTT.

Regarding this clonotype: Mismatch with germline at one junction end may stem from a read error. The chain couples TRBV30 to TRBJ2-7, with D unclear. There are 12 residues in the CDR3. Germline-derived CDR1 and CDR2 are GTSNPN and SVGIG (reference sequence). The CDR3 loop is CAWGVGSYEQYF. As DNA, the CDR3 is TGTGCCTGGGGTGTCGGTTCCTACGAGCAGTACTTC.

This clonotype was observed many times. The V and J genes are TRBV6-1 and TRBJ2-7; 7 bases fit TRBD1. Germline CDR1 MNHNS, CDR2 SASEGT. This CDR3 spans 13 amino acids. J lost 5 bases, V lost 5 bases, and 6 bases had no gene match. The CDR3 spells CASSFQTGNEQYF. Here the CDR3 DNA reads TGTGCCAGCAGTTTCCAGACAGGGAACGAGCAGTACTTC.